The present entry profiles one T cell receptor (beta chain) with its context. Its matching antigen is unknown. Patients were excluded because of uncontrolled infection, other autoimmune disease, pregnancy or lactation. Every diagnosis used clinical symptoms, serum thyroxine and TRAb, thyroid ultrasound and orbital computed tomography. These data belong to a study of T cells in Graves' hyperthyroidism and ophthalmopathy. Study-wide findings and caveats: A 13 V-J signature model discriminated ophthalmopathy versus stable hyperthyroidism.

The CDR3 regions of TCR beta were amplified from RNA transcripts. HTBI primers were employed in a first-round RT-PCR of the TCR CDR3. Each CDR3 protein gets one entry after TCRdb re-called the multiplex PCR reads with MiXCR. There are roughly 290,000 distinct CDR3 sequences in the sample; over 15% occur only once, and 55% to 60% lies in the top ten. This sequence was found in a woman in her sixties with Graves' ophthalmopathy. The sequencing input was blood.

CDR3 protein: CASSLATSGTNGELFF. CDR3 sequence (DNA): TGTGCCAGCAGCTTAGCGACTAGCGGGACGAACGGGGAGCTGTTTTTT. The V and J genes are TRBV7-8 and TRBJ2-2, with 11 bases lining up with TRBD2. The CDR3 consists of 16 residues. After removal of 0 bases from V and 7 bases from J, the junction contained 4 bases not matched to a gene. CDR1 and CDR2 (germline): SGHVS, FQNEAQ.